These 32 T cell receptor beta chains were sequenced from one sample in a study of blood T cell repertoires in COVID-19. Repertoires were generated with immunoSEQ multiplex PCR, while TCRdb's copy carries only in-frame clones and drops some. The repertoire holds tens of thousands of clones, with roughly 90% as singletons. The source material was peripheral blood. These receptors were obtained from a woman in her fifties or sixties with acute or convalescent COVID-19.

The chain employs TRBV27 and TRBJ1-1; D gene ambiguous. CDR1 is MNHEY, CDR2 SMNVEV, per germline (reference sequence). There are 13 residues in the CDR3. Trimming took off 7 bases at V and 0 bases at J, with 9 bases between the two ends. The CDR3 DNA follows: TGTGCCAGCACATCGTACATGAACACTGAAGCTTTCTTT. It translates to CASTSYMNTEAFF.

The J gene is TRBJ2-7, the V gene TRBV5-6, with D maybe TRBD2 (6 bases). This CDR3 contains 15 residues. Germline CDR1 reads SGHDT; CDR2 reads YYEEEE. V lost 5 bases and J 1 base, leaving 16 bases between the germline ends. The CDR3 DNA reads TGTGCCAGCAGTCCGGGGGTTTTCGGTTCCTACGAGCAGTACTTC. It translates to CASSPGVFGSYEQYF.

The V and J genes are TRBV9 and TRBJ2-1; D might be TRBD2 (7 bases). This CDR3 is 16 amino acids long. Germline-derived CDR1 and CDR2 are SGDLS and YYNGEE. The ends were cut back, 0 bases at V and 6 bases at J, with 16 bases in the middle. CDR3 region: CASSVGMAGAFNEQFF. CDR3 bases: TGTGCCAGCAGCGTAGGAATGGCGGGGGCTTTCAATGAGCAGTTCTTC.

J is TRBJ1-3 and V is TRBV7-9, with no clear D. Germline-derived CDR1 and CDR2 are SEHNR and FQNEAQ (reference sequence). This CDR3 has 16 residues. V was shortened by 6 bases and J by 1 base, with 16 bases between the two germline ends. This chain's CDR3 is CASSLRLEVSGNTIYF. In nucleotides, the CDR3 is TGTGCCAGCAGTCTGCGACTGGAGGTTTCTGGAAACACCATATATTTT.

The rearrangement uses TRBV14 and TRBJ1-2, with D uncertain. V lost 1 base and J lost 7, with 13 bases in between. Germline V CDR1 and CDR2: SGHDN, FVKESK. This CDR3 contains 14 residues. The CDR3 protein is CASSQVRGLFGYTF. The CDR3, as DNA: TGTGCCAGCAGCCAAGTCCGGGGTCTCTTTGGCTACACCTTC.

This chain links TRBV6-1 with TRBJ2-3, with D possibly matching TRBD1 (5 bases). Trimming took 3 bases from V and 6 from J, leaving 7 bases between them. This CDR3 contains 12 residues. Germline V gives CDR1 MNHNS, CDR2 SASEGT. CDR3: CASSEGQDTQYF. CDR3 bases: TGTGCCAGCAGTGAGGGGCAGGATACGCAGTATTTT.

The chain links TRBV10-1 to TRBJ2-7, with 11 bases lining up with TRBD2. Germline CDR1 reads WNHNN; CDR2 reads SYGVQD (reference sequence). V lost 7 bases, J lost 0 bases, and 2 bases stayed unmatched. The CDR3 has 14 amino acids. Here the CDR3 DNA reads TGCGCCAGCATGGGGACTAGCGGCTCCTACGAGCAGTACTTC. Its translation: CASMGTSGSYEQYF.

The chain recombines TRBV2 with TRBJ1-1; D possibly corresponds to TRBD1 (5 bases). The V and J ends lost 3 bases and 8 bases respectively, with 16 bases between them. The CDR3 is made up of 14 amino acids. Germline V gene lookup returns CDR1 SNHLY and CDR2 FYNNEI. For the CDR3, the DNA is TGTGCCAGCAGTGAGCAGGGTGGGCAGTCCGAAGCTTTCTTT. This encodes CASSEQGGQSEAFF.

The rearrangement uses TRBV11-2 and TRBJ1-2, with D possibly matching TRBD1 (6 bases). Germline lookup yields CDR1 SGHAT and CDR2 FQNNGV. The CDR3 has 15 residues. V lost 2 bases and J 7 bases, leaving 17 bases between the germline ends. In nucleotides, the CDR3 is TGTGCCAGCAGCTTACTCCCGGGGGGGGCGATTGGCTACACCTTC. Its translation is CASSLLPGGAIGYTF.

J is TRBJ2-2 and V is TRBV9; 7 positions match TRBD2. Germline V gene data show CDR1 as SGDLS and CDR2 as YYNGEE. CDR3 size: 14 residues. V was clipped by 3 bases and J by 4 bases; unmatched bases: 3. CDR3 loop: CASSGRGSTGELFF. The CDR3 bases are TGTGCCAGCAGCGGGCGGGGGTCCACCGGGGAGCTGTTTTTT.

The chain links TRBV18 to TRBJ1-1; weak D call: TRBD1 (6 bases). The CDR3 has 16 amino acids. CDR1 and CDR2 (germline): KGHSH, LQKENI. V was trimmed by 0 bases and J by 0 bases, leaving 11 bases between them. The CDR3 bases are TGTGCCAGCTCACCACCGACAGGAGCTATGAACACTGAAGCTTTCTTT. This translates into CASSPPTGAMNTEAFF.

This clone occurred once. The rearrangement joins TRBV19 to TRBJ1-1, with no clear D. In germline, CDR1 is LNHDA, CDR2 SQIVND (reference sequence). This CDR3 region has 10 residues. Between the trimmed V and J ends, which lost 10 bases and 1 base, there was a span of 4 bases. CDR3 region: CATGNTEAFF. For the CDR3, the DNA is TGTGCCACCGGGAACACTGAAGCTTTCTTT.

This rearrangement joins TRBV5-5 to TRBJ1-2; 9 bases are a match to TRBD1. Germline V CDR1 and CDR2: SGHKS, YYEKEE (reference sequence). The CDR3 is 14 amino acids. With V trimmed by 5 bases and J by 7 bases, 9 bases remained unmatched. DNA of the CDR3: TGTGCCAGCAGTTTAACAGGGGGCGGGCCTGGCTACACCTTC. Translating it yields CASSLTGGGPGYTF.

This chain joins TRBV12-3 or TRBV12-4 and TRBJ2-2; no clear D gene. Trimming shortened V by 7 bases and J by 5 bases, and 11 bases separated the two germline ends. This CDR3 has 13 residues. The CDR3 spells CASTSTGTGELFF. DNA of the CDR3: TGTGCCAGCACCTCGACTGGGACCGGGGAGCTGTTTTTT.

In this sample, this clone turned up a few times. The rearrangement joins TRBV5-4 to TRBJ1-5, with no clear D. This CDR3 contains 14 residues. The germline V and J ends were trimmed by 0 bases and 6 bases, with 10 bases remaining between them. Germline CDR1 SGHNT, CDR2 YYREEE (reference sequence). This chain's CDR3 is CASSLAGGGQPQHF. Here the CDR3 DNA reads TGTGCCAGCAGCTTGGCAGGAGGTGGTCAGCCCCAGCATTTT.

This clone was seen a single time. As DNA, the CDR3 is TGTGCCAGCAGTGAAAGCCTCGGACAGAATACGCAGTATTTT. It codes for CASSESLGQNTQYF. The V gene is TRBV6-1, the J gene TRBJ2-3; possibly TRBD1 for D (6 bases). Germline V gene sequence: CDR1 MNHNS, CDR2 SASEGT. The length of the CDR3 is 14 residues. V was pared by 2 bases and J by 7 bases, with 13 bases between.

This chain joins TRBV19 and TRBJ1-5; D not certain. The length of the CDR3 is 13 residues. V was shortened by 5 bases and J by 4 bases, with 9 bases between the two germline ends. CDR1 is LNHDA, CDR2 SQIVND, per germline (reference sequence). CDR3 amino acids: CASSPQVNQPQHF. The CDR3 bases are TGTGCCAGTAGTCCCCAGGTAAATCAGCCCCAGCATTTT.

The chain employs TRBV7-9 and TRBJ1-1; TRBD1 is a possible D gene (5 bases). V was shortened by 5 bases and J by 0 bases, with 13 bases between the two germline ends. CDR3 size: 15 residues. The germline V gene encodes CDR1 SEHNR and CDR2 FQNEAQ (reference sequence). CDR3 loop: CASSTRADLNTEAFF. The CDR3 DNA reads as TGTGCCAGCAGCACCAGGGCCGACTTGAACACTGAAGCTTTCTTT.

V and J are TRBV3-1 (or the pseudogene TRBV3-2) and TRBJ2-7; D is perhaps TRBD1 (7 bases). CDR1 is LGHDT and CDR2 is YNNKEL in the germline V gene (reference sequence). CDR3 size: 13 residues. The V end was cut by 5 bases, the J end by 4 bases, with 12 bases between. The CDR3 DNA is TGTGCCAGCAGCAGCAGGGGGGCATACGAGCAGTACTTC. It encodes CASSSRGAYEQYF.

The chain is built from TRBV29-1 and TRBJ1-2; 9 bases are shared with TRBD1. Germline V gives CDR1 SQVTM, CDR2 ANQGSEA. The V and J ends lost 3 bases and 4 bases, in that order; junction bases with no gene match: 3. The CDR3 extends over 13 amino acids. The CDR3 region is CSVEGTGTYGYTF. CDR3 DNA sequence: TGCAGCGTTGAGGGGACAGGGACCTATGGCTACACCTTC.

This sequence joins TRBV6-2 or TRBV6-3 and TRBJ1-2, with D maybe TRBD1 (5 bases). The CDR3 spans 18 residues. V lost 4 bases to trimming and J lost 0 bases, with 21 bases between them. Germline V gives CDR1 MNHEY, CDR2 SVGEGT. Written as DNA, the CDR3 is TGTGCCAGCAGTTCTGGAACAGGATATAAAAATGCTAACTATGGCTACACCTTC. It encodes CASSSGTGYKNANYGYTF.

As for this clone: At one end the junction does not follow the germline gene, possibly because of a read error. The J gene is TRBJ2-4, the V gene TRBV6-6; weak D call: TRBD1 (5 bases). Germline lookup yields CDR1 MNHNY and CDR2 SVGAGI (reference sequence). The CDR3 contains 20 residues. CDR3 nucleotide sequence: TGTGCCAGCAGCTACTCAACTACTGTCGACAGAGCTCTAGCCAAAAACATTCAGTACTTC. Encoded protein: CASSYSTTVDRALAKNIQYF.

The V call is TRBV5-4, the J call TRBJ1-1; unclear D gene. Trimming removed 0 bases from V and 5 bases from J, with 14 bases in between. This CDR3 is 15 amino acids long. Germline lookup yields CDR1 SGHNT and CDR2 YYREEE (reference sequence). CDR3 DNA sequence: TGTGCCAGCAGCTTGGGCGGCACCTATGGGACTGAAGCTTTCTTT. Translation: CASSLGGTYGTEAFF.

This chain connects TRBV7-9 to TRBJ2-6, with D maybe TRBD1 (7 bases). CDR1 SEHNR and CDR2 FQNEAQ come from the germline V gene (reference sequence). The germline V and J ends were trimmed by 3 bases and 1 base, with 10 bases remaining between them. The CDR3 is made up of 16 amino acids. The CDR3 DNA sequence: TGTGCCAGCAGCTTCAGGGGGAGGTCTGGGGCCAACGTCCTGACTTTC. Amino acids: CASSFRGRSGANVLTF.

V gene TRBV18 combines with J gene TRBJ1-1; D is perhaps TRBD1 (6 bases). CDR1 and CDR2 (germline): KGHSH, LQKENI. The V gene lost 5 bases and the J gene lost 1 base, with 14 bases spanning the gap. The CDR3 length is 15 residues. DNA for the CDR3: TGTGCCAGCTCATCCCGAGGGGGTCCGAACACTGAAGCTTTCTTT. Protein sequence: CASSSRGGPNTEAFF.

This clone was observed once. The chain uses TRBV11-3 and TRBJ1-1; a weak D match, TRBD1 (6 bases). The CDR3 is made up of 13 amino acids. V lost 5 bases and J 4 bases, leaving 11 bases between the germline ends. CDR1 SGHNT and CDR2 YENEEA come from the germline V gene. The CDR3 nucleotides are TGTGCCAGCAGCAATGGGGGGGCCACTGAAGCTTTCTTT. As protein: CASSNGGATEAFF.

The chain links TRBV6-2 or TRBV6-3 to TRBJ1-2; D is possibly TRBD1 (5 bases). The ends were cut back, 4 bases at V and 3 bases at J, with 9 bases in the middle. This CDR3 has 13 amino acids. CDR1 MNHEY and CDR2 SVGEGT come from the germline V gene. Here the CDR3 DNA reads TGTGCCAGCAGTTTCGGCAGGGACTATGGCTACACCTTC. It codes for CASSFGRDYGYTF.

The chain recombines TRBV18 with TRBJ2-3; 7 nucleotides agree with TRBD2. V lost 6 bases to trimming and J lost 4 bases; unmatched junction nucleotides: 13. The germline gives CDR1 KGHSH, CDR2 LQKENI. CDR3 size: 16 residues. CDR3 coding DNA: TGTGCCAGCTCCAGATCAGGTGGCGGGAGCGCAGATACGCAGTATTTT. This sequence encodes CASSRSGGGSADTQYF.

The chain is built from TRBV2 and TRBJ2-7; 8 bases fit TRBD1. The J segment lost 7 bases and the V segment lost 7 bases, leaving 15 bases of the junction unmatched. The V gene's germline CDR1 is SNHLY and CDR2 FYNNEI. This CDR3 has 15 residues. The CDR3 region has the DNA TGTGCCAGCACCCAGCACCAGGGGGCCTTCGGGGAGCAGTACTTC. Translated, it gives CASTQHQGAFGEQYF.

The CDR3 is CSASFAGGTDTQYF. The CDR3 DNA follows: TGCAGTGCTAGTTTTGCGGGAGGGACAGATACGCAGTATTTT. V and J are TRBV20-1 and TRBJ2-3, with 9 bases fitting TRBD2. The germline gives CDR1 DFQATT, CDR2 SNEGSKA (reference sequence). With 3 bases clipped from V and 3 bases from J, the junction kept 4 bases outside the gene matches. The CDR3 runs to 14 residues.

The chain couples TRBV29-1 to TRBJ1-1; D gene uncertain. Trimming shortened V by 7 bases and J by 6 bases, and 21 bases separated the two germline ends. Germline V gene data show CDR1 as SQVTM and CDR2 as ANQGSEA. CDR3 length: 14 amino acids. CDR3 DNA sequence: TGCAGCGCTGCTGAAGGACCGGGGATCTCTGAAGCTTTCTTT. Translation gives CSAAEGPGISEAFF.

This chain connects TRBV5-1 to TRBJ2-1; TRBD1 aligns across 9 bases. CDR3 size: 15 residues. CDR1 and CDR2 (germline): SGHRS, YFSETQ. V shed 5 bases and J 3 bases; nucleotides not matched to a gene: 6. In DNA form, the CDR3 reads TGCGCCAGCAGTCCCGGGACAGGGAGCTACAATGAGCAGTTCTTC. This gives the protein CASSPGTGSYNEQFF.